Listed below are T cell receptor beta chains from one sample, sequenced in a study of blood T cell repertoires in COVID-19. Assay used: immunoSEQ multiplex PCR; TCRdb lists only in-frame clones, some missing. The sample has around 290,000 clones; around nine tenths are singletons. Source material: PBMCs or T cells enriched from blood (not recorded which). Receptors were obtained from a woman younger than 30 who had recovered from COVID-19. Both conserved end residues are part of each CDR3. The D gene is left open where the match is weak. Some rows have no size entry. The others give once, few or many, or a class for an expanded clone.

j_call,d_call,v_call,clone_size,cdr3_aa,cdr3_nt
TRBJ2-2,-,TRBV6-4,-,CASRSGENTGELFF,TGTGCCAGCCGGTCGGGGGAGAACACCGGGGAGCTGTTTTTT
TRBJ1-5,TRBD1,TRBV6-5,-,CASSSGQGNQPQHF,TGTGCCAGCAGTTCCGGACAGGGCAATCAGCCCCAGCATTTT
TRBJ2-1,TRBD2,TRBV11-3,-,CASSTAPGLENEQFF,TGTGCCAGCAGCACCGCCCCGGGACTAGAGAATGAGCAGTTCTTC
TRBJ2-5,TRBD1,TRBV9,-,CASSVGQRQGEWETQYF,TGTGCCAGCAGCGTAGGGCAAAGACAGGGGGAATGGGAGACCCAGTACTTC
TRBJ2-7,TRBD1,TRBV12-3/TRBV12-4,-,CASSGTGDYEQYF,TGTGCCAGCAGTGGGACAGGGGACTACGAGCAGTACTTC
TRBJ2-3,-,TRBV11-1,-,CASSLQGLVADTQYF,TGTGCCAGCAGCTTGCAGGGGTTGGTGGCAGATACGCAGTATTTT
TRBJ2-7,TRBD1,TRBV12-5,once,CASGLVSHRGVGYEQYF,TGTGCTAGTGGTTTGGTATCCCACAGGGGAGTAGGCTACGAGCAGTACTTC
TRBJ1-6,-,TRBV7-9,-,CASSWPGDSSSYNSPLHF,TGTGCCAGCAGCTGGCCGGGGGACTCTAGCTCCTATAATTCACCCCTCCACTTT
TRBJ2-2,-,TRBV11-3,few,CASSAGGTGELFF,TGTGCCAGCAGCGCCGGCGGGACCGGGGAGCTGTTTTTT
TRBJ2-7,-,TRBV18,-,CASSPPFTSVEQYF,TGTGCCAGCTCACCACCGTTTACCAGCGTCGAGCAGTACTTC
TRBJ2-3,-,TRBV20-1,-,CSASTPGGSTDTQYF,TGCAGTGCTAGTACACCGGGCGGGAGCACAGATACGCAGTATTTT
TRBJ2-7,TRBD2,TRBV29-1,-,CSVSLAGGYEQYF,TGCAGCGTTTCCTTAGCGGGGGGGTACGAGCAGTACTTC
TRBJ1-2,-,TRBV6-5,-,CASSYVGREGYGYTF,TGTGCCAGCAGTTACGTAGGCAGGGAAGGTTATGGCTACACCTTC
TRBJ2-3,TRBD2,TRBV5-1,-,CASSLNGGDTDTQYF,TGCGCCAGCAGCTTGAACGGGGGGGACACAGATACGCAGTATTTT
TRBJ2-4,-,TRBV10-2,-,CASSEQGSLDIQYF,TGCGCCAGCAGTGAACAGGGCAGCTTGGACATTCAGTACTTC
TRBJ2-3,TRBD2,TRBV5-1,-,CASSLGLRGGTPDTQYF,TGCGCCAGCAGCTTGGGATTGCGGGGGGGCACGCCAGATACGCAGTATTTT
TRBJ1-5,-,TRBV28,-,CASSLSVTRFSNQPQHF,TGTGCCAGCAGTTTATCGGTCACGCGGTTTAGCAATCAGCCCCAGCATTTT
TRBJ2-3,-,TRBV5-1,once,CASSWTETSTDTQYF,TGCGCCAGCAGCTGGACAGAGACTAGCACAGATACGCAGTATTTT
TRBJ2-7,TRBD2,TRBV29-1,-,CSVATSGRDGEQYF,TGCAGCGTTGCGACTAGCGGGAGGGATGGGGAGCAGTACTTC
TRBJ2-3,-,TRBV5-1,-,CASSPELASIFTDTQYF,TGCGCCAGCAGCCCGGAGCTAGCCAGCATTTTCACAGATACGCAGTATTTT
TRBJ2-7,-,TRBV4-3,-,CASSQDNLNEQYF,TGCGCCAGCAGCCAAGATAATTTAAACGAGCAGTACTTC
TRBJ2-7,TRBD1,TRBV15,-,CATSAQGDYEQYF,TGTGCCACCAGCGCACAGGGGGACTACGAGCAGTACTTC
TRBJ1-5,-,TRBV11-2,-,CASSLTVYQPQHF,TGTGCCAGCAGCTTGACAGTTTATCAGCCCCAGCATTTT
TRBJ2-7,-,TRBV7-8,few,CASSLHYEQYF,TGTGCCAGCAGCTTACACTACGAGCAGTACTTC
TRBJ1-4,TRBD1,TRBV28,-,CASTGQVVGEKLFF,TGTGCCAGCACCGGACAGGTTGTGGGTGAAAAACTGTTTTTT
TRBJ1-5,-,TRBV5-1,-,CASSPSGGLSNQPQHF,TGCGCCAGCAGCCCGTCGGGGGGATTAAGCAATCAGCCCCAGCATTTT
TRBJ2-3,TRBD2,TRBV4-1,once,CASSPSGAEDTQYF,TGCGCCAGCAGCCCCAGCGGGGCCGAAGATACGCAGTATTTT
TRBJ2-5,-,TRBV5-1,-,CASSFFYGAGQETQYF,TGCGCCAGCAGCTTCTTCTATGGGGCAGGGCAAGAGACCCAGTACTTC
TRBJ2-2,-,TRBV14,-,CASSGLVNTGELFF,TGTGCCAGCAGCGGACTGGTAAACACCGGGGAGCTGTTTTTT
TRBJ2-7,TRBD1,TRBV5-4,-,CASSLVQGAEEQYF,TGTGCCAGCAGCTTGGTACAGGGGGCAGAGGAGCAGTACTTC
TRBJ2-1,-,TRBV7-9,-,CASSVSGSWYNEQFF,TGTGCCAGCAGCGTAAGCGGTAGCTGGTACAATGAGCAGTTCTTC
TRBJ2-7,TRBD2,TRBV5-1,once,CASSLAGGEGYEQYF,TGCGCCAGCAGCTTGGCCGGAGGGGAGGGCTACGAGCAGTACTTC
TRBJ1-6,TRBD1,TRBV27,-,CASQTGVGSPLHF,TGTGCCAGTCAGACAGGGGTAGGCTCACCCCTCCACTTT
TRBJ1-1,-,TRBV7-9,few,CASSSGHSNTEAFF,TGTGCCAGCAGCTCCGGACATTCGAACACTGAAGCTTTCTTT
TRBJ2-4,TRBD2,TRBV7-2,-,CASTKYSGREVNIQYF,TGTGCCAGCACCAAATATAGCGGGAGGGAAGTAAACATTCAGTACTTC
TRBJ1-2,-,TRBV5-1,once,CASSPRQELYGYTF,TGCGCCAGCAGCCCACGACAGGAACTATATGGCTACACCTTC
TRBJ2-7,TRBD1,TRBV5-1,-,CASSPGTGSSYEQYF,TGCGCCAGCAGCCCCGGGACAGGGAGCTCCTACGAGCAGTACTTC
TRBJ1-1,TRBD1,TRBV6-5,-,CASSYTGTGVNTEAFF,TGTGCCAGCAGTTACACAGGGACAGGCGTCAACACTGAAGCTTTCTTT
TRBJ2-1,TRBD2,TRBV11-3,-,CASSSRGSGGALNEQFF,TGTGCCAGCAGCTCCCGAGGTAGCGGGGGGGCCTTAAATGAGCAGTTCTTC
TRBJ1-1,TRBD1,TRBV27,-,CASSPGQGAYLEAFF,TGTGCCAGCAGTCCAGGACAGGGGGCATATTTAGAAGCTTTCTTT
TRBJ2-1,TRBD1,TRBV7-9,once,CASSLGQTMNEQFF,TGTGCCAGCAGCTTGGGACAGACCATGAATGAGCAGTTCTTC
TRBJ2-1,TRBD2,TRBV24-1,-,CATSDSQWTSSEQFF,TGTGCCACCAGTGATTCACAGTGGACTAGCAGTGAGCAGTTCTTC
TRBJ1-3,TRBD1,TRBV19,-,CASSTGTGFSGNTIYF,TGTGCCAGTAGTACGGGGACAGGATTCTCTGGAAACACCATATATTTT
TRBJ1-6,-,TRBV2,few,CASSEPRALGSSLHF,TGTGCCAGCAGTGAACCGAGGGCTCTGGGATCATCCCTCCACTTT
TRBJ1-1,-,TRBV4-1,many,CASSRIENLPDLGNTEAFF,TGCGCCAGCAGTCGAATCGAGAACCTACCGGACTTGGGAAACACTGAAGCTTTCTTT
TRBJ2-7,TRBD1,TRBV7-6,-,CASSLVQGAPPYEQYF,TGTGCCAGCAGCTTAGTTCAGGGGGCTCCCCCCTACGAGCAGTACTTC
TRBJ2-1,TRBD2,TRBV30,-,CAWSWTSSYNEQFF,TGTGCCTGGAGTTGGACTAGCTCCTACAATGAGCAGTTCTTC
TRBJ1-4,TRBD1,TRBV28,-,CASKGGLRGQRNEKLFF,TGTGCCAGCAAGGGTGGCCTGAGGGGACAGAGGAATGAAAAACTGTTTTTT